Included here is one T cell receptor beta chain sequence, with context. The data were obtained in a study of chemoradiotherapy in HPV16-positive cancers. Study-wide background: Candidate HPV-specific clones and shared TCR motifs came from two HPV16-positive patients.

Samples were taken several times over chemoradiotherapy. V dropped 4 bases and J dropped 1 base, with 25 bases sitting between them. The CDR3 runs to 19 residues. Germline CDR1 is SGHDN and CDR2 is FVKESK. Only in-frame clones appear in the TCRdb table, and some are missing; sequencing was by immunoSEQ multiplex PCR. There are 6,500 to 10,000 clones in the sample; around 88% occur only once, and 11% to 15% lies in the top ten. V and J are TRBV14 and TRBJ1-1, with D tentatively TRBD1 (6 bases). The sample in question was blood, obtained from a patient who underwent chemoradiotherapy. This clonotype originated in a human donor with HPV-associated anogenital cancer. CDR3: CASSRRTGGQERRNTEAFF. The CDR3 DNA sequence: TGTGCCAGCAGCCGAAGAACCGGGGGACAAGAGAGAAGGAACACTGAAGCTTTCTTT.